This entry lists 19 T cell receptor beta chains sequenced from one sample in a study of cytomegalovirus exposure and HLA in healthy donors. This PCR relied on a set of 60 Vbeta primers and 13 Jbeta primers. Some clones are missing from TCRdb's copy, which holds only in-frame ones; the method was immunoSEQ multiplex PCR. The sample has roughly 140,000 clones; 82% are singletons. Sequencing was performed on PBMCs. The receptors originated from a woman between 50 and 59 years old in good health and CMV-seropositive.

The chain links TRBV7-2 to TRBJ2-3, with 8 bases aligning to TRBD1. This CDR3 spans 15 amino acids. The V gene's germline CDR1 is SGHTA and CDR2 FQGNSA. The V gene end was trimmed by 4 bases and the J gene end by 1 base; junction bases not matched to a gene: 4. Written as DNA, the CDR3 is TGTGCCAGCAGCTCGACAGGGGTGGGCACAGATACGCAGTATTTT. Its translation is CASSSTGVGTDTQYF.

This clone was observed a handful of times. The chain carries TRBV18 and TRBJ2-7; 13 nucleotides agree with TRBD2. The V segment lost 5 bases and the J segment 2 bases; nucleotides outside the gene matches: 0. CDR3 size: 14 residues. Germline-derived CDR1 and CDR2 are KGHSH and LQKENI. The CDR3 spells CASSTSGGAYEQYF. In DNA form, the CDR3 reads TGTGCCAGCTCAACTAGCGGGGGGGCCTACGAGCAGTACTTC.

The rearrangement links TRBV30 to TRBJ1-2, with D possibly matching TRBD1 (5 bases). V was cut by 3 bases and J by 3 bases, with 17 bases left in between. CDR3 length equals 15 residues. Germline V lookup: CDR1 GTSNPN, CDR2 SVGIG (reference sequence). This CDR3 is CAWSGQGIPDYGYTF. CDR3 bases: TGTGCCTGGAGCGGCCAGGGCATTCCGGACTATGGCTACACCTTC.

The genes are TRBV2 and TRBJ1-1, with D possibly being TRBD1 (5 bases). Germline CDR1 is SNHLY and CDR2 is FYNNEI. V gave up 3 bases and J gave up 10 bases, with 12 bases separating them. CDR3 length equals 12 residues. CDR3 bases: TGTGCCAGCAGTGATTCCAGGGTTGTAGCTTTCTTT. Its translation: CASSDSRVVAFF.

This clone has only one observation. V and J are TRBV27 and TRBJ1-1, with D unclear. Germline-derived CDR1 and CDR2 are MNHEY and SMNVEV (reference sequence). V lost 5 bases and J lost 4, with 14 bases in between. The CDR3 is 14 amino acids. CDR3 in amino acids: CASSIGSGFTEAFF. The CDR3 DNA reads as TGTGCCAGCAGTATAGGGTCGGGGTTCACTGAAGCTTTCTTT.

The chain carries TRBV5-1 and TRBJ2-1; 9 bases line up with TRBD2. This CDR3 spans 14 amino acids. The germline V gene has CDR1 SGHRS and CDR2 YFSETQ. With V trimmed by 7 bases and J by 6 bases, 8 bases remained unmatched. This CDR3 reads CASLKAGGSNEQFF. In DNA, the CDR3 is TGCGCCAGCTTGAAAGCGGGGGGTAGCAATGAGCAGTTCTTC.

The CDR3 loop reads CASSLVTGSPEAFF. The CDR3, as DNA: TGTGCCAGCAGCTTAGTTACGGGGAGTCCTGAAGCTTTCTTT. The V and J genes are TRBV7-6 and TRBJ1-1; D gene uncertain. V shed 1 base and J shed 6 bases, with 12 bases lying between them. CDR1 is SGHVS and CDR2 is FNYEAQ in the germline V gene. This CDR3 has 14 residues. The full variable domain, with the rest looked up from reference TRBV7-6 and TRBJ1-1, is GAGVSQSPRYKVTKRGQDVALRCDPISGHVSLYWYRQALGQGPEFLTYFNYEAQQDKSGLPNDRFSAERPEGSISTLTIQRTEQRDSAMYRCASSLVTGSPEAFFGQGTRLTVV.

The chain combines TRBV14 with TRBJ2-7; 9 nucleotides align to TRBD1. Trimming at V came to 4 bases and at J to 2 bases, leaving 9 bases not matched to a gene. The CDR3 totals 16 residues. CDR1 is SGHDN and CDR2 is FVKESK in the germline V gene. The CDR3 spells CASSPLPGQGPYEQYF. For the CDR3, the DNA is TGTGCCAGCAGCCCACTGCCGGGACAGGGCCCCTACGAGCAGTACTTC. Full variable domain (rest looked up from reference TRBV14 and TRBJ2-7): EAGVTQFPSHSVIEKGQTVTLRCDPISGHDNLYWYRRVMGKEIKFLLHFVKESKQDESGMPNNRFLAERTGGTYSTLKVQPAELEDSGVYFCASSPLPGQGPYEQYFGPGTRLTVT.

V gene TRBV27 combines with J gene TRBJ2-3; 8 nucleotides align to TRBD2. The V segment lost 0 bases and the J segment 6 bases; nucleotides outside the gene matches: 11. Germline V gene lookup returns CDR1 MNHEY and CDR2 SMNVEV (reference sequence). CDR3 length equals 17 residues. The chain's CDR3 is CASSLSVPPTSGDTQYF. The DNA of the CDR3 is TGTGCCAGCAGTTTATCCGTGCCTCCCACTAGCGGCGATACGCAGTATTTT.

The genes are TRBV2 and TRBJ2-1, with TRBD2 identical over 8 bases. Germline-derived CDR1 and CDR2 are SNHLY and FYNNEI. The junction had 4 bases not matched to a gene; V was cut back by 6 bases and J by 0 bases. There are 15 residues in the CDR3. The CDR3 nucleotides read TGTGCCAGCAGAAGGGCGGGGGGCTCCTACAATGAGCAGTTCTTC. This encodes CASRRAGGSYNEQFF. Looking up the rest from reference TRBV2 and TRBJ2-1 gives the full variable domain: EPEVTQTPSHQVTQMGQEVILRCVPISNHLYFYWYRQILGQKVEFLVSFYNNEISEKSEIFDDQFSVERPDGSNFTLKIRSTKLEDSAMYFCASRRAGGSYNEQFFGPGTRLTVL.

The chain couples TRBV29-1 to TRBJ2-1, with TRBD1 identical over 7 bases. The J segment lost 4 bases and the V segment lost 4 bases, leaving 4 bases of the junction unmatched. CDR3 length: 13 amino acids. Per germline, CDR1 SQVTM and CDR2 ANQGSEA. The CDR3, as DNA: TGCAGCGTTGGGGGGACAGCTTACAATGAGCAGTTCTTC. Its translation is CSVGGTAYNEQFF.

This clone was recorded once. This chain connects TRBV7-2 to TRBJ1-6; perhaps TRBD1 as D (6 bases). The V gene lost 6 bases and the J gene lost 12 bases, with 15 bases spanning the gap. Germline V lookup: CDR1 SGHTA, CDR2 FQGNSA. CDR3 length equals 13 residues. The CDR3 DNA sequence: TGTGCCAGCAGACCTCAGGGGCTGAAACCCCTCCACTTT. Its translation: CASRPQGLKPLHF.

The chain recombines TRBV6-1 with TRBJ2-2; TRBD1 matches at 9 bases. Germline CDR1 is MNHNS and CDR2 is SASEGT. CDR3 size: 15 residues. V shed 4 bases and J 1 base; nucleotides not matched to a gene: 1. The CDR3 here is CASSVGQGNTGELFF. CDR3 nucleotides: TGTGCCAGCAGTGTGGGACAGGGGAACACCGGGGAGCTGTTTTTT.

The CDR3 DNA sequence: TGTGCAAGTCGCTTAATGCTCGGACGGGACAGGGGCGTCGGAAGCAATCAGCCCCAGCATTTT. Translated, it gives CASRLMLGRDRGVGSNQPQHF. The chain has TRBV12-2 and TRBJ1-5; the table assigns TRBD1, which was not confirmed against the DNA. TRBV12-2 is flagged as a pseudogene. The CDR3 has 21 amino acids.

V is TRBV23-1 and J is TRBJ2-4; possible D gene TRBD1, 6 bases. TRBV23-1 is treated as an ORF (open reading frame) with a function not yet certain. V lost 1 base to trimming and J lost 0 bases, with 19 bases between them. This CDR3 is built from 19 residues. CDR3 DNA sequence: TGCGCCAGCAGTCAATGTGGAGACAGGCCTTTTGTAGCCAAAAACATTCAGTACTTC. It codes for CASSQCGDRPFVAKNIQYF.

About this clone itself: In this CDR3 the conserved last residue, phenylalanine or tryptophan, is missing, so a read error is likely. The chain couples TRBV6-5 to TRBJ1-2; D gene unclear. Germline V gives CDR1 MNHEY, CDR2 SVGAGI. V lost 6 bases to trimming and J lost 5 bases, with 7 bases between them. The CDR3 is made up of 11 amino acids. CDR3: CASRGSYGYTL. The CDR3 DNA follows: TGTGCCAGCAGGGGCAGTTATGGCTACACCCTC.

The CDR3 DNA follows: TGTGCCTGGGGGGAGTTCGGGGGGCTGAACACTGAAGCTTTCTTT. This encodes CAWGEFGGLNTEAFF. The chain links TRBV30 to TRBJ1-1; D may be TRBD1 (6 bases). This CDR3 is built from 15 residues. Trimming left V 5 bases short and J 0 bases short, with 16 bases between. Per germline, CDR1 GTSNPN and CDR2 SVGIG (reference sequence).

This chain connects TRBV2 to TRBJ2-1; tentative D call: TRBD1 (5 bases). Germline V gene data show CDR1 as SNHLY and CDR2 as FYNNEI. With 6 bases removed from V and 3 bases from J, the gap between germline ends came to 9 bases. This CDR3 is built from 13 residues. The CDR3 reads CASRLDNYNEQFF. CDR3 nucleotides: TGTGCCAGCAGGCTGGACAACTACAATGAGCAGTTCTTC.

On this clone itself: Germline and junction disagree at one end, which may indicate a read error. Other nucleotide sequences in the sample specify the same CDR3. This chain connects TRBV5-1 to TRBJ2-7, with TRBD1 as a possible D gene (7 bases). Germline V gene sequence: CDR1 SGHRS, CDR2 YFSETQ. The CDR3 sequence is 14 residues long. The CDR3 DNA is TGCGCCAGCAGCGGAGGGGACAGCTCCTACGAGCAGTATTTC. This encodes CASSGGDSSYEQYF.